This T cell receptor beta chain appears in the sequencing data of a study of control samples from healthy donors and cancer patients. Germline V lookup: CDR1 SGHDT, CDR2 YYEEEE. This CDR3 has 16 residues. V lost 5 bases to trimming and J lost 2 bases; unmatched junction nucleotides: 8. This table comes from immunoSEQ multiplex PCR, and its TCRdb copy is limited to in-frame clones, with some not included. The sample holds about 89,000 clones, about 84% seen once. In its sample, this clone was seen once. This sequence was found in a woman aged 40 to 55 in good health. This chain links TRBV5-6 with TRBJ2-2, with TRBD1 identical over 8 bases. The sample was blood. CDR3 residues: CASRRYRGANTGELFF. The DNA for the CDR3 is TGTGCCAGCAGGCGGTACAGGGGGGCCAACACCGGGGAGCTGTTTTTT.